This T cell receptor beta chain was recorded in a study of blood T cell repertoires in COVID-19. Study-wide context: Italy, Spain and the United States were the sources of the convalescent and acute COVID-19 samples. Nucleic acid was either cDNA or gDNA, and it came from T cells, B-cell-depleted T cells, or PBMCs.

Some clones are missing from TCRdb's copy, which holds only in-frame ones; the method was immunoSEQ multiplex PCR. The table includes about 130,000 clones, about 83% detected once. The germline V gene encodes CDR1 SGHNT and CDR2 YYREEE (reference sequence). Trimming removed 4 bases from V and 4 bases from J; junction bases left unmatched: 6. The CDR3 extends over 15 amino acids. Sequenced sample: peripheral blood. The chain links TRBV5-4 to TRBJ2-1; 9 bases fit TRBD2. The sequence derives from a man in his forties or fifties with active or convalescent COVID-19. The DNA of the CDR3 is TGTGCCAGCAGCCGCTCTAGCGGGGAATACAATGAGCAGTTCTTC. Protein sequence: CASSRSSGEYNEQFF.